These T cell receptor beta chains were read from a single sample in a study of technical replicates of blood from a handful of donors. Method: immunoSEQ multiplex PCR; TCRdb's copy keeps in-frame clones and lacks some. This table has over 50,000 clones, 90% to 95% appearing once. Sequenced: PBMCs. Source of these receptors: a human donor in good health. Some clones in this sample may be carry-over from other donors' samples. CDR3s include the opening cysteine and the closing phenylalanine or tryptophan. The order of the fields is D gene, J gene, V gene, CDR3 protein, CDR3 DNA. A D gene is named only where the DNA matches it firmly.

NA,TRBJ1-2,TRBV4-2,CASSHDLGGTAQMAGYTF,TGTGCCAGCAGCCACGACCTGGGCGGGACGGCTCAAATGGCTGGCTACACCTTC
NA,TRBJ2-1,TRBV9,CASSSRGGGGYNEQFF,TGTGCCAGCAGCTCAAGGGGGGGCGGGGGATACAATGAGCAGTTCTTC
TRBD1,TRBJ2-3,TRBV9,CASNLLGGQGGDTQYF,TGTGCCAGCAACCTCTTGGGGGGACAGGGCGGAGATACGCAGTATTTT
TRBD2,TRBJ2-3,TRBV19,CASSTQTSGTDTQYF,TGTGCCAGTAGTACCCAGACTAGCGGTACAGATACGCAGTATTTT
TRBD1,TRBJ2-6,TRBV11-2,CASSLDQGVGANVLTF,TGTGCCAGCAGCTTAGATCAGGGGGTAGGGGCCAACGTCCTGACTTTC
TRBD2,TRBJ2-3,TRBV7-3,CASSRTSGSTDTQYF,TGTGCCAGCAGTAGGACTAGCGGGAGCACAGATACGCAGTATTTT
TRBD2,TRBJ2-3,TRBV19,CASSRGDTDTQYF,TGTGCCAGTAGTCGGGGGGACACAGATACGCAGTATTTT
NA,TRBJ1-1,TRBV7-2,CASSFRTVLNTEAFF,TGTGCCAGCAGCTTCCGGACAGTACTGAACACTGAAGCTTTCTTT
NA,TRBJ2-1,TRBV6-5,CASSYSLTYNEQFF,TGTGCCAGCAGTTACTCGCTAACCTACAATGAGCAGTTCTTC
NA,TRBJ2-1,TRBV25-1,CASSEYQGTYNEQFF,TGTGCCAGCAGTGAATATCAGGGGACCTACAATGAGCAGTTCTTC
NA,TRBJ2-5,TRBV5-1,CASSFPTGPQETQYF,TGCGCCAGCAGCTTTCCGACAGGCCCCCAAGAGACCCAGTACTTC
NA,TRBJ1-1,TRBV19,CASSIGGQNTEAFF,TGTGCCAGTAGTATAGGGGGACAGAACACTGAAGCTTTCTTT
NA,TRBJ1-6,TRBV10-3,CAISESEEGGSPLHF,TGTGCCATCAGTGAGTCTGAGGAAGGCGGATCACCCCTCCACTTT
TRBD2,TRBJ2-4,TRBV27,CASSLSLGGLNIQYF,TGTGCCAGCAGTTTGTCTCTCGGGGGGTTAAACATTCAGTACTTC
NA,TRBJ1-1,TRBV29-1,CSVEGALNTEAFF,TGCAGCGTTGAGGGGGCTTTGAACACTGAAGCTTTCTTT
TRBD1,TRBJ2-6,TRBV9,CASSVATGGASGANVLTF,TGTGCCAGCAGCGTAGCGACAGGGGGCGCATCTGGGGCCAACGTCCTGACTTTC
NA,TRBJ2-1,TRBV6-4,CASSSGTSSYNEQFF,TGTGCCAGCAGCTCCGGGACATCATCTTACAATGAGCAGTTCTTC
NA,TRBJ2-7,TRBV4-3,CASSRGSSYEQYF,TGCGCCAGCAGCCGAGGGAGCTCCTACGAGCAGTACTTC
NA,TRBJ2-5,TRBV11-2,CASSSPTKIETQYF,TGTGCCAGCAGCTCGCCCACTAAGATCGAGACCCAGTACTTC
NA,TRBJ1-2,TRBV9,CASSAPEGRGWEGYTF,TGTGCCAGCAGCGCGCCCGAGGGTCGGGGGTGGGAAGGCTACACCTTC
NA,TRBJ2-3,TRBV7-9,CASSPKVRVGDTQYF,TGTGCCAGCAGCCCGAAGGTCAGGGTCGGCGATACGCAGTATTTT
TRBD1,TRBJ2-7,TRBV9,CASSVATGVYEQYF,TGTGCCAGCAGCGTAGCTACAGGGGTCTACGAGCAGTACTTC